This TCR beta chain appears in the sequencing data of a study of blood T cell repertoires in COVID-19. Overall study context: Samples representing acute and convalescent COVID-19 were sourced from the United States, Italy and Spain. PBMCs, B-cell-depleted T cells, or T cells were the source of the cDNA or gDNA that made up the material.

The data were produced by immunoSEQ multiplex PCR, yet TCRdb's version contains in-frame clones alone and is incomplete. The repertoire includes under 300,000 clones, 75% to 90% of them detected once, and roughly 4.8% sits in the top ten. Germline-derived CDR1 and CDR2 are SNHLY and FYNNEI. This CDR3 spans 14 amino acids. With 6 bases clipped from V and 3 bases from J, the junction kept 0 bases outside the gene matches. This clone was detected once. The sequence was collected from a woman aged 40 to 49 who had recovered from COVID-19. Sequencing was done on a sample of peripheral blood. The rearrangement joins TRBV2 to TRBJ2-7; TRBD2 matches at 15 bases. The CDR3 sequence: CASRGLAGGYEQYF. The CDR3 DNA reads as TGTGCCAGCAGGGGACTAGCGGGGGGCTACGAGCAGTACTTC.